This T cell receptor (beta chain) originates from a study of T cells in Graves' hyperthyroidism and ophthalmopathy (dated by TCRdb to the late 2010s). About the full investigation: Peripheral blood samples were taken at initial diagnosis, before any treatment was given. To identify distinguishing TCR V-J signatures, a discovery cohort of around 100 patients was used, comprising 43 with Graves' ophthalmopathy and some 57 with stable Graves' hyperthyroidism. Prospective prediction of ophthalmopathy was tested in an independent validation cohort of 18 to 20 hyperthyroidism patients and 17 patients who later progressed to ophthalmopathy. For training and testing, the roughly 93 patients in the discovery cohort were randomly divided in a 7:3 ratio. Thyroid tissue and blood T-cell repertoires from six Graves' hyperthyroidism patients were also compared in the study. After sampling, hyperthyroidism patients received methimazole starting at 30 mg daily, and ophthalmopathy patients received high-dose intravenous methylprednisolone. TCR Vbeta CDR3 sequencing of 135 peripheral blood samples (about 45 ophthalmopathy, 70 to 85 hyperthyroidism and approximately 17 progressor patients) is reported in the paper. The investigation overall reported the following: No statistical method was used to fix the sample size in advance, and group allocation was not hidden from the investigators. A 13 V-J signature model separated ophthalmopathy from stable hyperthyroidism, with 87.88% sensitivity and 81.08% specificity in cross-validation and 80%/75% in testing. Most expanded thyroid clonotypes (frequency above 0.001) were also found in blood, which suggests that blood repertoires may mirror thyroid immune responses. During validation, the model predicted progression to ophthalmopathy a median of approximately 6.5 months ahead of onset, with just under 71% sensitivity and 72.22% specificity.

Hyperthyroidism patients were newly diagnosed, had a disease duration of under 2 months, and were aged 18 to 65 years. Any patient with an uncontrolled infection, another autoimmune disease, pregnancy or lactation was excluded. Diagnoses were established on the basis of clinical symptoms, serum thyroxine and TRAb, thyroid ultrasound, and orbital computed tomography. Blood from progressor patients was drawn when they were first diagnosed with hyperthyroidism, before any ophthalmopathy symptoms appeared. PBMCs were separated from roughly 10 ml of fresh peripheral blood using Ficoll-Paque density gradient centrifugation. Patients classed as progressors first received a Graves' hyperthyroidism diagnosis and then went on to develop ophthalmopathy during follow-up. Total RNA was extracted with Trizol reagent, and quality was checked on an Agilent 2100 Bioanalyzer. Amplification of TCR beta CDR3 regions was carried out from RNA transcripts. A first-round RT-PCR of the TCR CDR3 used the HTBI primer set with the Qiagen OneStep RT-PCR kit. The libraries were constructed in a second round of multiplex PCR and then size-selected and purified. Paired-end sequencing of the libraries was performed with 100 bp reads on an Illumina HiSeq2000. As for the authors' bioinformatics: Raw data were processed with SOAPnuke, discarding reads with adapters, uncalled bases, mean Phred below 15, or no exact constant-primer or identifier match. High-quality paired reads were merged using COPE v1.2.5, and each unique nucleotide sequence was defined as a clonotype. MiTCR v1.1 was used to align clonotypes to the IMGT TRBV, TRBD and TRBJ reference segments. Analysis was restricted to V-J combinations with a frequency above 0.0001, which covered 98% to 99.2% of repertoires. A TCS score was defined as the ratio between F50 (clonal expansion) and ExV (chaos), using BLOSUM62-based TCRdist between CDR3 peptides within each V-J. Welch's t-statistics and random forest reduced roughly 530 V-J features to about 13, which were used in a naive Bayes classifier (R e1071). TCRdb reran the public reads through fastp at Q25 and MiXCR, keeping productive beta chains. Each CDR3 protein appears once, grouped with its most common genes and DNA. The V and J calls were determined by TCRdb, not by the authors. This sample lists 380,000 or so distinct CDR3 sequences; about 14% were detected once. The top ten constitute less than 25% of the sample.

This clonotype was recorded many times. No antigen is known for it. No base quality values were provided; no much bigger clone lies one nucleotide off. As encoded in the germline V gene, CDR1 is MNHNS while CDR2 is SASEGT. V is pruned by 6 bases and J by 6 bases, leaving 9 bases of the junction without a gene match. The CDR3 sequence holds 15 residues, the cysteine and phenylalanine included. Only the CDR3 part of the read is kept: 45 bases, read in frame from the first base. Specimen: blood. Rearrangement joined TRBV6-1 to TRBJ1-5; 9 central nucleotides agree with TRBD1. The sequence came from a man aged 25 to 40 with Graves' hyperthyroidism that later progressed to Graves' ophthalmopathy. The DNA sequence follows: TGTGCCAGCAGCCCCGTAGGGACAGGGTTTCAGCCCCAGCATTTT. The resulting protein is CASSPVGTGFQPQHF.